Shown below are 23 T cell receptor beta chains from a single sample sequenced in a study of T cell changes during pregnancy in multiple sclerosis. The protocol was immunoSEQ multiplex PCR, while the TCRdb copy is restricted to in-frame clones and leaves out a portion. The table shows around 60,000 clones, with about 94% occurring only once. The sample in question was CD4+ T cells from peripheral blood mononuclear cells, obtained before pregnancy. The origin of the receptors is a female donor with multiple sclerosis, enrolled in a pregnancy study.

The chain is built from TRBV30 and TRBJ1-4; unclear D gene. The V gene's germline CDR1 is GTSNPN and CDR2 SVGIG (reference sequence). The CDR3 contains 13 residues. Trimming left V 8 bases short and J 0 bases short, with 10 bases between. DNA for the CDR3: TGTGCCGGTAGACACGCAACTAATGAAAAACTGTTTTTT. Translation gives CAGRHATNEKLFF.

In its sample, this clone was seen once. The J gene is TRBJ1-1, the V gene TRBV14, with 7 bases matching TRBD1. Germline loops: CDR1 SGHDN, CDR2 FVKESK. The V segment lost 0 bases and the J segment 4 bases; nucleotides outside the gene matches: 8. This CDR3 spans 16 amino acids. The CDR3 loop is CASSQEVWAGGTEAFF. In DNA form, the CDR3 reads TGTGCCAGCAGCCAAGAAGTTTGGGCAGGGGGCACTGAAGCTTTCTTT.

The rearrangement uses TRBV27 and TRBJ1-2; a weak D match, TRBD1 (6 bases). The V end was cut by 5 bases, the J end by 4 bases, with 20 bases between. The CDR3 runs to 16 residues. Germline V CDR1 and CDR2: MNHEY, SMNVEV (reference sequence). The CDR3 protein is CASSTNPTGHLYGYTF. CDR3 DNA: TGTGCCAGCAGTACAAATCCAACGGGACACCTCTATGGCTACACCTTC.

V gene TRBV5-1 combines with J gene TRBJ2-1; a weak D match, TRBD2 (5 bases). Trimming cost V 3 bases and J 1 base, with 11 bases left between them. The CDR3 spans 15 residues. CDR1 SGHRS and CDR2 YFSETQ come from the germline V gene. CDR3 nucleotide sequence: TGCGCCAGCAGCTCCAAAGCGGTTTCCTACAATGAGCAGTTCTTC. As protein: CASSSKAVSYNEQFF.

V usage is TRBV9 and J usage is TRBJ2-2; 8 nucleotides agree with TRBD1. V was clipped by 3 bases and J by 4 bases; unmatched bases: 8. Germline V gives CDR1 SGDLS, CDR2 YYNGEE. The CDR3 has 16 residues. The CDR3 bases are TGTGCCAGCAGCGCAAGCCGGGACAGGATCACCGGGGAGCTGTTTTTT. This encodes CASSASRDRITGELFF.

The chain carries TRBV5-1 and TRBJ1-1; 10 bases match TRBD1. The CDR3 runs to 16 residues. From germline, CDR1 is SGHRS and CDR2 YFSETQ. V shed 1 base, J shed 7 bases, and the junction held 10 bases outside the gene matches. CDR3 region: CASSLKTGGVEDEAFF. CDR3 nucleotides: TGCGCCAGCAGCTTGAAGACAGGGGGCGTAGAGGATGAAGCTTTCTTT.

The chain couples TRBV23-1 to TRBJ2-1; tentative D call: TRBD2 (5 bases). TRBV23-1 is an ORF, and what it does is uncertain. Trimming stripped 0 bases from V and 5 bases from J, with 17 bases between. CDR3 length equals 17 residues. DNA of the CDR3: TGCGCCAGCAGTCAATCATATATACTAGTCAAACACAATGAGCAGTTCTTC. Its translation is CASSQSYILVKHNEQFF.

The V and J genes are TRBV28 and TRBJ2-7; a weak D match, TRBD2 (6 bases). V lost 1 base and J 3 bases, leaving 10 bases between the germline ends. Germline CDR1 and CDR2: MDHEN and SYDVKM. The CDR3 totals 14 residues. DNA for the CDR3: TGTGCCAGCAGTTTATTTGGGGGGAGCTACGAGCAGTACTTC. Protein sequence: CASSLFGGSYEQYF.

As for this clone: One junction end disagrees with the germline gene, perhaps due to a read error. The V call is TRBV7-7, the J call TRBJ2-5; TRBD1 aligns across 9 bases. Germline loops: CDR1 SSHAT, CDR2 FNYEAQ (reference sequence). This CDR3 has 15 residues. CDR3 region: CASSLGTGNQETQYF. For the CDR3, the DNA is TGTGCTAGCAGCTTAGGGACAGGGAACCAAGAGACCCAGTACTTC.

The chain joins TRBV21-1 to TRBJ1-2; the DNA was not compared with TRBD1, the D call given in the table. TRBV21-1 is described as a pseudogene. The CDR3 totals 16 residues. Here the CDR3 DNA reads TGTGCCAGCAGACCTATGAGGGGGAGAGATAACTATGGCTACACCTTC. Protein product: CASRPMRGRDNYGYTF.

J is TRBJ1-5 and V is TRBV9; D unresolved. This CDR3 comprises 13 residues. V lost 3 bases, J lost 2 bases, and 6 bases lay in between. Per the germline V gene, CDR1 is SGDLS and CDR2 is YYNGEE. CDR3 amino acids: CASSEGGNQPQHF. In DNA form, the CDR3 reads TGTGCCAGCAGCGAGGGAGGCAATCAGCCCCAGCATTTT. Combining the CDR3 with reference TRBV9 and TRBJ1-5 gives the whole variable domain DSGVTQTPKHLITATGQRVTLRCSPRSGDLSVYWYQQSLDQGLQFLIQYYNGEERAKGNILERFSAQQFPDLHSELNLSSLELGDSALYFCASSEGGNQPQHFGDGTRLSIL.

The chain joins TRBV7-3 to TRBJ2-1; D gene ambiguous. Germline V gives CDR1 SGHTA, CDR2 FQGTGA. Trimming took 4 bases from V and 9 from J, leaving 10 bases between them. The CDR3 runs 12 residues. Here the CDR3 reads CASSYFGGEQFF. CDR3 DNA: TGTGCCAGCAGCTATTTCGGCGGTGAGCAGTTCTTC.

The chain's CDR3 is CASSFGHGQETQYF. The CDR3, as DNA: TGCGCCAGCAGCTTCGGACATGGACAAGAGACCCAGTACTTC. The rearrangement uses TRBV5-1 and TRBJ2-5, with D tentatively TRBD1 (5 bases). Germline lookup yields CDR1 SGHRS and CDR2 YFSETQ. V lost 2 bases, J lost 2 bases, and 10 bases lay in between. The CDR3 totals 14 residues.

This rearrangement joins TRBV9 to TRBJ2-2, with 8 nucleotides matching TRBD2. V was clipped by 4 bases and J by 0 bases; unmatched bases: 5. Germline V gene data show CDR1 as SGDLS and CDR2 as YYNGEE. This CDR3 has 16 residues. CDR3 DNA sequence: TGTGCCAGCAGCAGGACTAGCCAAACGAACACCGGGGAGCTGTTTTTT. Encoded protein: CASSRTSQTNTGELFF.

The gene calls are TRBV5-8 and TRBJ1-1; 11 positions agree with TRBD1. Germline CDR1 SGHTS, CDR2 YDEGEE. The junction had 6 bases not matched to a gene; V was cut back by 4 bases and J by 10 bases. CDR3 length equals 13 residues. Written as DNA, the CDR3 is TGTGCCAGCAGCCTGGACAGGGGGCGAGGAGCTTTCTTT. Translated: CASSLDRGRGAFF.

This chain links TRBV9 with TRBJ2-1, with TRBD2 identical over 8 bases. CDR3 length: 17 residues. Germline lookup yields CDR1 SGDLS and CDR2 YYNGEE. V shed 0 bases, J shed 0 bases, and the junction held 5 bases outside the gene matches. The CDR3 protein is CASSVVGSGSSYNEQFF. The CDR3 DNA sequence: TGTGCCAGCAGCGTAGTTGGAAGCGGGAGCTCCTACAATGAGCAGTTCTTC.

The rearrangement uses TRBV19 and TRBJ1-5, with TRBD1 matching 11 bases. CDR1 is LNHDA, CDR2 SQIVND, per germline (reference sequence). This CDR3 has 16 residues. V dropped 5 bases and J dropped 5; count of bases not matched to a gene: 8. The CDR3 DNA is TGTGCCAGTAGTGCCCGAAGGACAGGGGGCGATCAGCCCCAGCATTTT. Translating it yields CASSARRTGGDQPQHF.

This chain joins TRBV7-2 and TRBJ2-7, with 13 nucleotides matching TRBD2. The junction had 5 bases not matched to a gene; V was cut back by 3 bases and J by 6 bases. Per the germline V gene, CDR1 is SGHTA and CDR2 is FQGNSA. CDR3 length: 15 amino acids. The chain's CDR3 is CASSFKGTSGTEQYF. CDR3 sequence (DNA): TGTGCCAGCAGCTTCAAAGGGACTAGCGGGACCGAGCAGTACTTC.

The chain employs TRBV5-1 and TRBJ2-1, with D maybe TRBD1 (6 bases). The ends were cut back, 1 base at V and 14 bases at J, with 13 bases in the middle. The germline CDR1 and CDR2 sequences are SGHRS and YFSETQ. The CDR3 sequence is 12 residues long. In DNA form, the CDR3 reads TGCGCCAGCAGCTTGAACCTGGGGGCCGAGTTCTTC. It specifies CASSLNLGAEFF.

The chain joins TRBV28 to TRBJ2-2; 9 nucleotides align to TRBD2. V trimming: 6 bases; J trimming: 5 bases; junction bases outside the gene matches: 4. CDR3 length equals 14 residues. Germline V CDR1 and CDR2: MDHEN, SYDVKM. The CDR3 reads CASSSSGITGELFF. As DNA, the CDR3 is TGTGCCAGCAGCTCTAGCGGGATAACCGGGGAGCTGTTTTTT.

This chain links TRBV30 with TRBJ1-3; 7 bases match TRBD1. After removal of 2 bases from V and 0 bases from J, the junction contained 1 base not matched to a gene. Germline V gene data show CDR1 as GTSNPN and CDR2 as SVGIG (reference sequence). The CDR3 spans 14 residues. This CDR3 is CAWSWTGSGNTIYF. Here the CDR3 DNA reads TGTGCCTGGAGTTGGACAGGCTCTGGAAACACCATATATTTT.

The chain links TRBV7-6 to TRBJ2-5, with TRBD2 identical over 10 bases. Germline lookup yields CDR1 SGHVS and CDR2 FNYEAQ. V shed 4 bases and J 2 bases; nucleotides not matched to a gene: 4. The CDR3 covers 15 residues. The DNA of the CDR3 is TGTGCCAGCAGCTCGATTAGCGGGAGGCAAGAGACCCAGTACTTC. Protein product: CASSSISGRQETQYF.

The chain recombines TRBV2 with TRBJ2-7, with D tentatively TRBD2 (5 bases). CDR1 and CDR2 (germline): SNHLY, FYNNEI. V lost 1 base to trimming and J lost 6 bases, with 22 bases between them. The CDR3 is 17 amino acids. The CDR3 nucleotides read TGTGCCAGCAGTGAAGGGGGAATGAGGGATTTCACTAGCGAGCAGTACTTC. It yields the protein CASSEGGMRDFTSEQYF.